The 29 T cell receptor beta chains below all came from one sample that was sequenced in a study of T cells in Graves' hyperthyroidism and ophthalmopathy. RNA transcripts were the template for amplifying TCR beta CDR3 regions. The HTBI primer set drove a first-round RT-PCR of the TCR CDR3. A single record per CDR3 protein comes from TCRdb applying MiXCR to the multiplex PCR reads. The sample holds about 350,000 distinct CDR3 sequences, about 15% seen once. Sequencing was performed on blood. These receptors were obtained from a woman younger than 45 with Graves' hyperthyroidism.

There are many counts of this clonotype. The rearrangement uses TRBV20-1 and TRBJ2-7, with TRBD2 matching over 8 bases. Germline CDR1 reads DFQATT; CDR2 reads SNEGSKA (reference sequence). CDR3 length: 14 amino acids. V was clipped by 6 bases and J by 5 bases; unmatched bases: 12. The CDR3 bases are TGCAGTGCGAACCCAAGCGGGAGCAACGACGAGCAGTACTTC. Translation gives CSANPSGSNDEQYF.

The chain couples TRBV20-1 to TRBJ1-3, with D unclear. The V end lost 2 bases, the J end lost 0 bases, and 8 bases lay between the germline ends. The CDR3 extends over 14 amino acids. CDR1 DFQATT and CDR2 SNEGSKA come from the germline V gene (reference sequence). This CDR3 is CSARNTDSGNTIYF. The CDR3 nucleotides read TGCAGTGCTAGAAACACTGACTCTGGAAACACCATATATTTT.

This clonotype was recorded a few times. V and J are TRBV7-6 and TRBJ1-4; 9 positions agree with TRBD1. The germline V gene has CDR1 SGHVS and CDR2 FNYEAQ. This CDR3 comprises 15 residues. V lost 1 base, J lost 7 bases, and 4 bases stayed unmatched. The CDR3 reads CASSLGGQGIEKLFF. The CDR3 nucleotides read TGTGCCAGCAGCTTAGGGGGACAGGGAATTGAAAAACTGTTTTTT.

This clonotype was counted many times. The V gene is TRBV6-2 or TRBV6-3, the J gene TRBJ2-1, with a tentative D call TRBD2 (6 bases). The CDR3 has 19 residues. Germline V gene data show CDR1 as MNHEY and CDR2 as SVGEGT. Trimming removed 0 bases at V and 0 bases at J, with 18 bases between. This chain's CDR3 is CASSYSPMEAGISYNEQFF. CDR3 nucleotides: TGTGCCAGCAGTTACTCCCCTATGGAGGCGGGGATCTCCTACAATGAGCAGTTCTTC.

This clonotype has just a few counts. This chain uses TRBV5-8 with TRBJ1-1; D is unresolved. V lost 4 bases and J lost 0, with 22 bases in between. The germline V gene has CDR1 SGHTS and CDR2 YDEGEE. This CDR3 has 18 amino acids. CDR3 coding DNA: TGTGCCAGCAGCCCGTTCGGTGGGCCTTTTTATCTGAACACTGAAGCTTTCTTT. Translation: CASSPFGGPFYLNTEAFF.

Ten or more counts support this clonotype. The rearrangement joins TRBV6-1 to TRBJ1-5; possibly TRBD1 for D (5 bases). The ends were cut back, 7 bases at V and 2 bases at J, with 12 bases in the middle. The CDR3 has 14 amino acids. Germline lookup yields CDR1 MNHNS and CDR2 SASEGT. The CDR3 coding sequence is TGTGCCAGCAAGCGGGGCGATGGCAATCAGCCCCAGCATTTT. This sequence encodes CASKRGDGNQPQHF.

This clonotype was counted between two and nine times. The V gene is TRBV25-1, the J gene TRBJ2-1, with 10 positions matching TRBD1. With 6 bases clipped from V and 2 bases from J, the junction kept 1 base outside the gene matches. The CDR3 runs 14 residues. Looked up from germline, CDR1 is MGHDK and CDR2 is SYGVNS. The CDR3 reads CASRGQGTYNEQFF. Written as DNA, the CDR3 is TGTGCCAGCAGGGGACAGGGGACCTACAATGAGCAGTTCTTC.

This clonotype was detected a few times. The chain carries TRBV19 and TRBJ1-2; D gene ambiguous. The CDR3 runs 11 residues. V lost 7 bases to trimming and J lost 6 bases, with 9 bases between them. The germline CDR1 and CDR2 sequences are LNHDA and SQIVND (reference sequence). CDR3 bases: TGTGCCAGTATTGGAGGGAATGGCTACACCTTC. This codes for CASIGGNGYTF. Full variable domain (missing parts from reference TRBV19 and TRBJ1-2): DGGITQSPKYLFRKEGQNVTLSCEQNLNHDAMYWYRQDPGQGLRLIYYSQIVNDFQKGDIAEGYSVSREKKESFPLTVTSAQKNPTAFYLCASIGGNGYTFGSGTRLTVV.

This clonotype was seen repeatedly, ten times or more. The V and J genes are TRBV12-3 or TRBV12-4 and TRBJ2-7; D gene uncertain. The ends were cut back, 4 bases at V and 4 bases at J, with 8 bases in the middle. The CDR3 consists of 12 residues. This CDR3 reads CASSSSLYEQYF. For the CDR3, the DNA is TGTGCCAGCAGTTCCTCTCTTTACGAGCAGTACTTC.

This clonotype was counted a few times. This CDR3 reads CASSAAETKYEQYF. The CDR3 DNA follows: TGTGCCAGCAGCGCCGCGGAGACGAAATACGAGCAGTACTTC. The rearrangement uses TRBV4-2 and TRBJ2-7; no firm D call. The CDR3 is 14 residues long. Trimming pared 5 bases from V and 4 bases from J, leaving 15 bases between. Germline V gives CDR1 LGHNA, CDR2 YNFKEQ.

This clonotype has ten or more counts. This chain uses TRBV20-1 with TRBJ1-4; TRBD1 might be the D (5 bases). The ends were cut back, 6 bases at V and 5 bases at J, with 19 bases in the middle. Germline CDR1 is DFQATT and CDR2 is SNEGSKA (reference sequence). This CDR3 has 15 amino acids. The DNA for the CDR3 is TGCAGTGCCCCGTGGCCCGACAGAGAAAATGAAAAACTGTTTTTT. Protein: CSAPWPDRENEKLFF.

This clonotype occurred once. V is TRBV19 and J is TRBJ2-4; maybe TRBD1 (6 bases). Looked up from germline, CDR1 is LNHDA and CDR2 is SQIVND (reference sequence). The CDR3 is made up of 14 amino acids. V lost 6 bases and J 2 bases, leaving 11 bases between the germline ends. The CDR3 DNA sequence: TGTGCCAGTAGGGACAGACTAACCAAAAACATTCAGTACTTC. Protein sequence: CASRDRLTKNIQYF.

As to this clonotype: Compared with germline, one end of the junction differs, possibly owing to a read error. V usage is TRBV6-1 and J usage is TRBJ2-3; 13 bases align to TRBD2. The CDR3 has 15 residues. Germline CDR1 and CDR2: MNHNS and SASEGT. CDR3 sequence: CATNPTSGGSDMQYF. Here the CDR3 DNA reads TGTGCCACCAACCCGACTAGCGGGGGGTCAGATATGCAGTATTTT.

This clonotype showed up many times. The chain employs TRBV7-2 and TRBJ1-3; D remains ambiguous. The germline V gene has CDR1 SGHTA and CDR2 FQGNSA. The CDR3 has 16 amino acids. Deletions cut 5 bases from V and 2 bases from J, with 16 bases between. CDR3 loop: CASSLMFGEAGNTIYF. The CDR3 region has the DNA TGTGCCAGCAGCCTCATGTTCGGGGAGGCTGGAAACACCATATATTTT.

This clonotype has a count of ten or more. The CDR3 protein is CASSLLPRTQNSPLHF. In DNA, the CDR3 is TGTGCCAGCAGTTTACTGCCCAGGACACAAAATTCACCCCTCCACTTT. J is TRBJ1-6 and V is TRBV12-3 or TRBV12-4; the D gene is possibly TRBD1 (5 bases). This CDR3 region has 16 residues. The V end lost 2 bases, the J end lost 7 bases, and 15 bases lay between the germline ends.

A few counts support this clonotype. The CDR3 reads CASSVTGAGQPQHF. The CDR3 region has the DNA TGTGCCAGCAGCGTAACAGGGGCCGGGCAGCCCCAGCATTTT. The rearrangement joins TRBV9 to TRBJ1-5; TRBD1 matches at 7 bases. CDR1 SGDLS and CDR2 YYNGEE come from the germline V gene. The V and J ends lost 1 base and 7 bases, in that order; junction bases with no gene match: 5. The CDR3 has 14 residues.

The chain carries TRBV7-3 and TRBJ2-1; 14 bases are a match to TRBD2. Trimming at V came to 1 base and at J to 7 bases, leaving 6 bases not matched to a gene. Germline V CDR1 and CDR2: SGHTA, FQGTGA. This CDR3 comprises 17 residues. CDR3 in DNA: TGTGCCAGCAGCTTAATTGGAGGACTAGCGGGAGGTAATGAGCAGTTCTTC. Its translation: CASSLIGGLAGGNEQFF.

This clonotype was detected only a few times. This chain connects TRBV20-1 to TRBJ2-5; D is ambiguous. Germline values: CDR1 DFQATT, CDR2 SNEGSKA (reference sequence). This CDR3 region has 13 residues. V lost 3 bases to trimming and J lost 2 bases, with 10 bases between them. The CDR3 nucleotides are TGCAGTGCTAGGTGGCAGCAACAAGAGACCCAGTACTTC. Translating gives CSARWQQQETQYF.

This clonotype was picked up many times. The chain links TRBV6-1 to TRBJ2-5; D not certain. Germline-derived CDR1 and CDR2 are MNHNS and SASEGT. The CDR3 consists of 12 residues. The V and J ends lost 2 bases and 5 bases respectively, with 6 bases between them. The CDR3 DNA sequence: TGTGCCAGCAGTGAAAGGCGGGAGACCCAGTACTTC. This codes for CASSERRETQYF.

This clonotype was seen many times. The J gene is TRBJ1-3, the V gene TRBV10-3; D is unresolved. V lost 6 bases, J lost 4 bases, and 13 bases lay in between. Per germline, CDR1 ENHRY and CDR2 SYGVKD. The CDR3 covers 14 residues. The CDR3 DNA reads as TGTGCCATCAGCCCTCGGGAGGCCGGAAACACCATATATTTT. This gives the protein CAISPREAGNTIYF.

This clonotype has a count of ten or more. The rearrangement joins TRBV6-2 or TRBV6-3 to TRBJ1-2; D remains unclear. This CDR3 spans 13 amino acids. The germline gives CDR1 MNHEY, CDR2 SVGEGT. V dropped 4 bases and J dropped 5 bases, with 11 bases sitting between them. CDR3 sequence: CASSFVAWYGYTF. CDR3 nucleotides: TGTGCCAGCAGTTTTGTCGCGTGGTATGGCTACACCTTC.

This clonotype was observed a handful of times. This chain joins TRBV18 and TRBJ2-7; D is possibly TRBD1 (5 bases). The germline V and J ends were trimmed by 3 bases and 3 bases, with 12 bases remaining between them. CDR1 and CDR2 from the germline V gene are KGHSH and LQKENI. The CDR3 is 14 amino acids. This CDR3 reads CASSPFGQGYEQYF. CDR3 coding DNA: TGTGCCAGCTCACCCTTTGGGCAGGGCTACGAGCAGTACTTC.

V and J are TRBV20-1 and TRBJ2-7; 7 nucleotides line up with TRBD1. Trimming at V came to 0 bases and at J to 2 bases, leaving 4 bases not matched to a gene. This CDR3 contains 14 residues. Germline V gene data show CDR1 as DFQATT and CDR2 as SNEGSKA (reference sequence). The CDR3 loop is CSARERGPTYEQYF. The CDR3 nucleotides read TGCAGTGCTAGAGAGAGGGGGCCCACCTACGAGCAGTACTTC.

V is TRBV6-1 and J is TRBJ1-2, with TRBD1 matching 9 bases. The CDR3 is 13 residues long. Unmatched junction bases numbered 3, after V lost 6 bases and J lost 4 bases. Germline V lookup: CDR1 MNHNS, CDR2 SASEGT. The CDR3, as DNA: TGTGCCAGCAGGACAGGGGGAAGCTATGGCTACACCTTC. Protein: CASRTGGSYGYTF.

This clonotype was recorded a few times. This rearrangement joins TRBV29-1 to TRBJ2-6, with 9 bases aligning to TRBD1. The length of the CDR3 is 17 residues. V lost 6 bases, J lost 2 bases, and 11 bases stayed unmatched. Germline V gene data show CDR1 as SQVTM and CDR2 as ANQGSEA. In nucleotides, the CDR3 is TGCAGCGTATTAAAGGGACAGGGTCTCACTGGGGCCAACGTCCTGACTTTC. Translation gives CSVLKGQGLTGANVLTF.

The rearrangement links TRBV10-3 to TRBJ2-1, with D perhaps being TRBD1 or TRBD2 (7 bases each). Germline loops: CDR1 ENHRY, CDR2 SYGVKD. Trimming took 8 bases from V and 7 from J, leaving 18 bases between them. The CDR3 extends over 14 amino acids. The CDR3 region has the DNA TGTGCCATCGGGGGTGGGGGGGACAGTAATGAGCAGTTCTTC. Translation gives CAIGGGGDSNEQFF.

This clonotype was observed a handful of times. Because it lacks the conserved phenylalanine or tryptophan at the end, this CDR3 is likely a read error. The chain joins TRBV19 to TRBJ1-5, with 10 bases fitting TRBD1. Germline V gene sequence: CDR1 LNHDA, CDR2 SQIVND (reference sequence). V shed 4 bases, J shed 3 bases, and the junction held 9 bases outside the gene matches. This CDR3 has 17 residues. CDR3 protein: CASSTGQGVGVNQPQHL. For the CDR3, the DNA is TGTGCCAGTAGTACCGGACAGGGGGTAGGAGTCAATCAGCCCCAGCATCTT.

This clonotype has just a few counts. The chain carries TRBV6-1 and TRBJ2-5; 7 nucleotides agree with TRBD1. Germline values: CDR1 MNHNS, CDR2 SASEGT. Germline trimming cut 5 bases from V and 3 bases from J; bases unmatched to any gene: 6. This CDR3 is 14 amino acids long. The CDR3 spells CASSMGQWKETQYF. CDR3 coding DNA: TGTGCCAGCAGTATGGGACAGTGGAAAGAGACCCAGTACTTC.

J is TRBJ2-1 and V is TRBV29-1; D is possibly TRBD2 (5 bases). The ends were cut back, 3 bases at V and 1 base at J, with 10 bases in the middle. The CDR3 contains 14 residues. Per the germline V gene, CDR1 is SQVTM and CDR2 is ANQGSEA. CDR3 coding DNA: TGCAGCGTTGAGCGACTACCGTCCTACAATGAGCAGTTCTTC. It yields the protein CSVERLPSYNEQFF.